This T cell receptor beta chain emerged from a study of blood T cells in healthy people across ages. V lost 5 bases and J lost 1, with 10 bases in between. Germline V CDR1 and CDR2: MDHEN, SYDVKM. There are 14 residues in the CDR3. This clonotype was seen more than once but under ten times. With a J-beta primer mix and a sample-barcoded 5' primer, a second PCR ran roughly 6 to 11 cycles. TCRdb reprocessed the 5' RACE reads via MiXCR and lists one record per CDR3 protein. The top ten hold 20% to 25% of the sample, which has under 750,000 distinct CDR3 sequences, around half seen once. This clonotype was sampled from a man older than 75 in good health. The chain has TRBV28 and TRBJ2-3; D may correspond to TRBD1 or TRBD2 (5 bases each). The sequenced sample was blood. CDR3 loop: CASSVRGGTDTQYF. In DNA, the CDR3 is TGTGCCAGCAGTGTTAGGGGAGGCACAGATACGCAGTATTTT.